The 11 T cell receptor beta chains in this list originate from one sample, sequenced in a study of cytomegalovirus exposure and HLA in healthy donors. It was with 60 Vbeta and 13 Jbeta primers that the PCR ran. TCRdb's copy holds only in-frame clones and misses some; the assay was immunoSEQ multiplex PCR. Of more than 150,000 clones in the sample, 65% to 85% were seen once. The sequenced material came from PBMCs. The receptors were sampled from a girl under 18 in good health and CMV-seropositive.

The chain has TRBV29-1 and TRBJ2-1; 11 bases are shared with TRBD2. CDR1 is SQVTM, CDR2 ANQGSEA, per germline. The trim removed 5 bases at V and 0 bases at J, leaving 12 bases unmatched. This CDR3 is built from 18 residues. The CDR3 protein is CSVSPGLADLSSYNEQFF. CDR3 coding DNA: TGCAGCGTTTCTCCGGGACTAGCGGACTTGAGCTCCTACAATGAGCAGTTCTTC.

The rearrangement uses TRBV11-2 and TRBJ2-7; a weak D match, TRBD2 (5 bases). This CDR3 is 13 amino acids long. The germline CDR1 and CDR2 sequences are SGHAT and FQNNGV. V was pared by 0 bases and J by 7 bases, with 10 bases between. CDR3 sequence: CASSLDPRGEQYF. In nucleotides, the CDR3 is TGTGCCAGCAGCTTAGATCCACGGGGAGAGCAGTACTTC.

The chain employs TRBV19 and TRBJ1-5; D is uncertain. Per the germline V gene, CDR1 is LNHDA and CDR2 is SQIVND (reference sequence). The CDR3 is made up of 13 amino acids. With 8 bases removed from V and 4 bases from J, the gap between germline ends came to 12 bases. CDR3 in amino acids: CASRDRGNQPQHF. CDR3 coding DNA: TGTGCCAGTCGGGATCGTGGAAATCAGCCCCAGCATTTT.

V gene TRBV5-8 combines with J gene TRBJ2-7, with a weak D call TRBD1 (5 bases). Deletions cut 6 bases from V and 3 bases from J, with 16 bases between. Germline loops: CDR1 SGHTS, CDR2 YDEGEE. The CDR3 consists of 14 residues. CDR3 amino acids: CASIPSTVVYEQYF. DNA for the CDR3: TGTGCCAGCATACCATCGACAGTCGTCTACGAGCAGTACTTC.

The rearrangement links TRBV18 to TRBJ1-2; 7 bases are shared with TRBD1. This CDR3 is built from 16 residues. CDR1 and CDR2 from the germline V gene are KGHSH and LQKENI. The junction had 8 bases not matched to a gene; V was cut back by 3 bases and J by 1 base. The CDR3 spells CASSPQGTGVNYGYTF. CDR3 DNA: TGTGCCAGCTCACCCCAGGGTACAGGGGTTAACTATGGCTACACCTTC.

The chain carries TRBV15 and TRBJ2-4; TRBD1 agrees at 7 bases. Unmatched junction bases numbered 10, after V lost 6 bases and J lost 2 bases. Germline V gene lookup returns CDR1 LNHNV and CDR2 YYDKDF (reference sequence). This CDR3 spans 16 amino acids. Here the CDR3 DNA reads TGTGCCACCAGTCCCCCTAGACAGGGATCCAAAAACATTCAGTACTTC. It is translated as CATSPPRQGSKNIQYF.

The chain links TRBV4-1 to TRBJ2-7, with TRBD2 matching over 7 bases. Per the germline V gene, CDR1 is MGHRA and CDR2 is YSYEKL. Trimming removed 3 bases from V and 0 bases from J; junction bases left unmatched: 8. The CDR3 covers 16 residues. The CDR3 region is CASSHPKASGSYEQYF. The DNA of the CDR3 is TGCGCCAGCAGCCATCCGAAGGCTAGCGGCTCCTACGAGCAGTACTTC.

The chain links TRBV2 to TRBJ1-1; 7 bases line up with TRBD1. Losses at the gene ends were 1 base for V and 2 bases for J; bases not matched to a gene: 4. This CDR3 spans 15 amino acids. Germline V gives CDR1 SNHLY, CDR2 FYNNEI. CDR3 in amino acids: CASSEGTGANTEAFF. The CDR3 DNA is TGTGCCAGCAGTGAAGGTACAGGGGCTAACACTGAAGCTTTCTTT.

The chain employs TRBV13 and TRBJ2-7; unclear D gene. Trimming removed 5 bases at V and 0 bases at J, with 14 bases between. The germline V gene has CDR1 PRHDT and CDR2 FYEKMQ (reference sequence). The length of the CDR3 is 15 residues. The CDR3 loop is CASSPRLVRSYEQYF. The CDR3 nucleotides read TGTGCCAGCAGCCCCCGGTTAGTCCGCTCCTACGAGCAGTACTTC.

The CDR3 here is CASSPYSGRAGDEQFF. CDR3 sequence (DNA): TGTGCCAGCAGTCCCTATAGCGGGAGGGCCGGGGATGAGCAGTTCTTC. The J gene is TRBJ2-1, the V gene TRBV6-4, with 11 bases fitting TRBD2. The germline V gene has CDR1 MRHNA and CDR2 SNTAGT. CDR3 length equals 16 residues. V shed 5 bases and J 8 bases; nucleotides not matched to a gene: 11.

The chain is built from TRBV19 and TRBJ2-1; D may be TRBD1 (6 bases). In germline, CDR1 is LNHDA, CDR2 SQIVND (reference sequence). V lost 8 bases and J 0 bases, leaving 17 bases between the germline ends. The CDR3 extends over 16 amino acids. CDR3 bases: TGTGCCAGTTCCTGGGGGCGGGCGAGCTCCTACAATGAGCAGTTCTTC. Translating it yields CASSWGRASSYNEQFF.